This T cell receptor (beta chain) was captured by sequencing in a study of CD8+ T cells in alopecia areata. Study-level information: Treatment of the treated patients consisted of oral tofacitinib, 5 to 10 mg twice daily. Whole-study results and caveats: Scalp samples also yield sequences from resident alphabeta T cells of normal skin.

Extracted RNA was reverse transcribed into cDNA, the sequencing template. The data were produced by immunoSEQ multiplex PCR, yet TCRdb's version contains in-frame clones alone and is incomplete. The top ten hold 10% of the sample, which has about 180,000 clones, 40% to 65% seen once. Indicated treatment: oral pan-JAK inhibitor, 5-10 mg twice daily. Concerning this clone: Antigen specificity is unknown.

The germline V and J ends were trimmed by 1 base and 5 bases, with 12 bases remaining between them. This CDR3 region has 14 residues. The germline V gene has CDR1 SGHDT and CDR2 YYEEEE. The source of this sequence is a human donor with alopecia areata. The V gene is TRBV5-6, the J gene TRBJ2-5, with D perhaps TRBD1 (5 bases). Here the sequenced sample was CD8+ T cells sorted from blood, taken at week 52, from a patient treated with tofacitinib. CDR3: CASSLRTGFETQYF. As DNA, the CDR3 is TGTGCCAGCAGCTTGCGAACAGGCTTTGAGACCCAGTACTTC.